The text below deals with one TCR beta chain. Its antigen is currently not known. Qualities for individual bases were not recorded, and no much larger clone is one base off. The method behind the library was the immunoSEQ multiplex PCR assay. Here the immuneACCESS table is served through TCRdb, limited to in-frame sequences with V and J called. Missing clones are a known gap in these copies; in checked studies unresolved V genes cover under half, and the rest lacks a known reason. For this sample the table gives under 90,000 clones, of which about 92% were detected only once. The biggest ten clones account for about 0.26% of the sample. This entry belongs to a study of technical replicates of blood from several donors (dated by TCRdb to 2015 to 2018). The cysteine opens and the phenylalanine closes a CDR3 of 13 amino acids. Only CDR3 DNA remains: 39 bases, in frame from the first base. CDR1 and CDR2 (ENHRY, SYGVKD) derive from the germline V gene. Compared with germline, V lacks 6 bases and J lacks 6 bases; bases without a gene match: 6.

The specimen sequenced was T cells isolated from PBMCs. This clonotype was sampled from a human donor in good health. The chain was built from TRBV10-3 and TRBJ1-2, and TRBD1 matches 8 of the central bases. The CDR3 in this case is CAIRTTGEDGYTF. At the DNA level, the sequence is TGTGCCATCAGGACGACAGGGGAAGATGGCTACACCTTC.